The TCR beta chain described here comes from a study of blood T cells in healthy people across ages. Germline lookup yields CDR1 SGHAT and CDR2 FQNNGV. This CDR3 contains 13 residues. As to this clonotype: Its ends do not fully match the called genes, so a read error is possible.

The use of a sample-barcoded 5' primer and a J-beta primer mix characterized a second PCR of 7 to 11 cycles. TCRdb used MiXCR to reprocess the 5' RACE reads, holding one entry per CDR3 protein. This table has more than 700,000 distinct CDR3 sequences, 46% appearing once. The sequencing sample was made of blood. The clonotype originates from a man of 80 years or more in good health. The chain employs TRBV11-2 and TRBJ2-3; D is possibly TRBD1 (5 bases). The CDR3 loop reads CASSVEVGHTQYF. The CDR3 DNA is TGTGCCAGCAGCGTAGAGGTGGGGCATACGCAGTATTTT. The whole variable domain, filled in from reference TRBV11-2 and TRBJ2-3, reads EAGVAQSPRYKIIEKRQSVAFWCNPISGHATLYWYQQILGQGPKLLIQFQNNGVVDDSQLPKDRFSAERLKGVDSTLKIQPAKLEDSAVYLCASSVEVGHTQYFGPGTRLTVL.